These 3 T cell receptor beta chains share one sample of origin, sequenced in a study of cytomegalovirus exposure and HLA in healthy donors. A multiplex PCR was run with 60 Vbeta primers and 13 Jbeta primers. The protocol was immunoSEQ multiplex PCR, while the TCRdb copy is restricted to in-frame clones and leaves out a portion. Of approximately 150,000 clones listed, just under 65% are singletons. Sequenced sample: PBMCs. Source of these receptors: a woman aged 55 to 70 in good health and CMV-seropositive.

The chain couples TRBV28 to TRBJ2-7; 9 bases are shared with TRBD1. Trimming removed 2 bases from V and 3 bases from J; junction bases left unmatched: 8. Germline V gives CDR1 MDHEN, CDR2 SYDVKM. The CDR3 runs to 16 residues. CDR3 DNA sequence: TGTGCCAGCAGTTTAGGGGGACAGGGCGTTCGCTACGAGCAGTACTTC. Translation gives CASSLGGQGVRYEQYF.

The J gene is TRBJ2-1, the V gene TRBV25-1; 7 nucleotides agree with TRBD2. The CDR3 is 15 residues long. The V segment lost 4 bases and the J segment 8 bases; nucleotides outside the gene matches: 11. Germline V gene sequence: CDR1 MGHDK, CDR2 SYGVNS. CDR3 DNA: TGTGCCAGCAGTGTCGGGGCTAGCGGTTTAGATGAGCAGTTCTTC. Protein: CASSVGASGLDEQFF.

The chain links TRBV4-1 to TRBJ2-5, with D possibly TRBD2 on 7 matching bases. This CDR3 region has 16 residues. V dropped 0 bases and J dropped 5 bases, with 16 bases sitting between them. In germline, CDR1 is MGHRA, CDR2 YSYEKL. This chain's CDR3 is CASSQDRGALGETQYF. The CDR3 nucleotides are TGCGCCAGCAGCCAAGACCGGGGGGCGCTAGGGGAGACCCAGTACTTC.